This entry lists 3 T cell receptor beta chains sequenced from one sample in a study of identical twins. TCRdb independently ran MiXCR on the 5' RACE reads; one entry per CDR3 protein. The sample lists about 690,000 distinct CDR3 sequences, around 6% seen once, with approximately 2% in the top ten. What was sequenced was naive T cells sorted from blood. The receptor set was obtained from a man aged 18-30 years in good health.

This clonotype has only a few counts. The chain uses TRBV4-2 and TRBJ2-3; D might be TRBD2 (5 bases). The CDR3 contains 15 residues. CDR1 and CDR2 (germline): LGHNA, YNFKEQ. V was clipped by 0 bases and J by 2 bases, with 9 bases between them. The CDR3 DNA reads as TGTGCCAGCAGCCAAGATCCTAGCTACACAGATACGCAGTATTTT. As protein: CASSQDPSYTDTQYF.

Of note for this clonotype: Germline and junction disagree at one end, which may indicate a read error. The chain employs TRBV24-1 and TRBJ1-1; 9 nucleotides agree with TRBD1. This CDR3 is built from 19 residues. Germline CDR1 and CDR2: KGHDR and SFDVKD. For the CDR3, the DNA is TGTGCCACCAGTGCCGCACCGGGACAGGGTTCCCCAGGGAACACTGAAGCTTACTTT. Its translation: CATSAAPGQGSPGNTEAYF.

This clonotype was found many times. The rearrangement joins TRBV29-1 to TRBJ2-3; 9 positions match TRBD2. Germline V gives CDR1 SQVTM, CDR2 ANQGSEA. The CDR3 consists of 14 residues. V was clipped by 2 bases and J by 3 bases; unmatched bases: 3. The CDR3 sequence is CSVESSGRTDTQYF. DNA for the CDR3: TGCAGCGTTGAAAGTAGCGGGAGAACAGATACGCAGTATTTT.